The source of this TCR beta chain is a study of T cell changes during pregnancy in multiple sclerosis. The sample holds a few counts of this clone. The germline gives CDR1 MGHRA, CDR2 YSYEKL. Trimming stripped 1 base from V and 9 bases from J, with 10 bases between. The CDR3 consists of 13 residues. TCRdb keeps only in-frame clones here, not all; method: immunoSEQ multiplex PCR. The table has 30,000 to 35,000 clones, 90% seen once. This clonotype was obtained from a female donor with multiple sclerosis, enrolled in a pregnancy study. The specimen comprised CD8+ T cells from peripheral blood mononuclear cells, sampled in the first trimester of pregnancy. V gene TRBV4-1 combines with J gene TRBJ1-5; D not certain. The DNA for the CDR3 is TGCGCCAGCAGCCAAGCCACTGGTGCGCCCCAGCATTTT. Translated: CASSQATGAPQHF.